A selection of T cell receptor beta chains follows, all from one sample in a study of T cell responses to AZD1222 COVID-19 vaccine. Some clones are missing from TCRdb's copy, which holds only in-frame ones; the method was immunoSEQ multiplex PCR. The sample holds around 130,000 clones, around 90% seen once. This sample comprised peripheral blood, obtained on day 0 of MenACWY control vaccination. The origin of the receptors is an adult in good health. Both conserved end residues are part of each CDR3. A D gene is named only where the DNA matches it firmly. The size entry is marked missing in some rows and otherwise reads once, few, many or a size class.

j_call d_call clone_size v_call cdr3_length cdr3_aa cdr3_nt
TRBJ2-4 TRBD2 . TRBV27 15 CASSTSDKAKNIQYF TGTGCCAGCAGTACTAGCGACAAAGCCAAAAACATTCAGTACTTC
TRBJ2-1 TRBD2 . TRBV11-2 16 CASSKPGLAVYNEQFF TGTGCCAGCAGCAAGCCGGGACTAGCAGTTTACAATGAGCAGTTCTTC
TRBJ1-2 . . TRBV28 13 CASSFEGANGYTF TGTGCCAGCAGTTTTGAAGGGGCGAACGGCTACACCTTC
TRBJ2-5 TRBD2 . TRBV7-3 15 CASSLITGGRETQYF TGTGCCAGCAGCTTAATCACGGGAGGGAGAGAGACCCAGTACTTC
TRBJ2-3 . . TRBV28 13 CASRDPRTDTQYF TGTGCCAGCCGGGACCCTCGCACAGATACGCAGTATTTT
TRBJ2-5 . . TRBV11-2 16 CASSPFQGGTQETQYF TGTGCCAGCAGCCCATTTCAGGGCGGGACTCAAGAGACCCAGTACTTC
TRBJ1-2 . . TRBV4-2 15 CASSQGMGSNYGYTF TGTGCCAGCAGCCAAGGGATGGGGTCTAACTATGGCTACACCTTC
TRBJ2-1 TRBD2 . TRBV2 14 CASSAAGGNNEQFF TGTGCCAGCAGTGCAGCGGGAGGAAACAATGAGCAGTTCTTC
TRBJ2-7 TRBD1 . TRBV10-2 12 CASSIQGHEQYF TGCGCCAGCAGCATACAGGGGCACGAGCAGTACTTC
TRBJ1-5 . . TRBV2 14 CASSEQGINQPQHF TGTGCCAGCAGTGAACAGGGGATCAATCAGCCCCAGCATTTT
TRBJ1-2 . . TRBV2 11 CASSENYGYTF TGTGCCAGCAGTGAAAACTATGGCTACACCTTC
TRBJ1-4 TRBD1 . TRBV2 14 CASSETGDDEKLFF TGTGCCAGCAGTGAAACAGGGGATGACGAAAAACTGTTTTTT
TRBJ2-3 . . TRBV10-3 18 CAISASLVAFTSTDTQYF TGTGCCATCAGCGCTTCGCTGGTTGCGTTCACTAGCACAGATACGCAGTATTTT
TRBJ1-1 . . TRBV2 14 CASRRGGKDTEAFF TGTGCCAGCAGGAGGGGCGGGAAGGACACTGAAGCTTTCTTT
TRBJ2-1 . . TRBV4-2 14 CASSQDLTYNEQFF TGTGCCAGCAGCCAAGATTTGACTTACAATGAGCAGTTCTTC
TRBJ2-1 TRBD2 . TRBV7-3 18 CASSLNGPSGLLYNEQFF TGTGCCAGCAGCTTAAATGGTCCTAGCGGGCTTCTCTACAATGAGCAGTTCTTC
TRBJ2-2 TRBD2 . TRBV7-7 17 CASSAGTSGRLGGELFF TGTGCCAGCAGCGCCGGGACTAGCGGCCGGCTTGGGGGGGAGCTGTTTTTT
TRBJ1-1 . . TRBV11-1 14 CASNPTGWNTEAFF TGTGCCAGCAATCCGACAGGCTGGAACACTGAAGCTTTCTTT
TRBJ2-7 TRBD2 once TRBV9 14 CASSPAGGAYEQYF TGTGCCAGCAGCCCAGCGGGGGGCGCCTACGAGCAGTACTTC
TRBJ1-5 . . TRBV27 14 CASSFGAAGQPQHF TGTGCCAGCAGTTTTGGGGCCGCGGGCCAGCCCCAGCATTTT
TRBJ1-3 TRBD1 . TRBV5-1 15 CASSVPTGSGNTIYF TGCGCCAGCAGCGTACCGACAGGGTCTGGAAACACCATATATTTT
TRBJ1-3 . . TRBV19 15 CASSIAGHPGNTIYF TGTGCCAGTAGTATCGCAGGGCACCCTGGAAACACCATATATTTT
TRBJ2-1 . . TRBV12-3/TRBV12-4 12 CASSLGRDEQFF TGTGCCAGCAGTTTAGGTCGGGATGAGCAGTTCTTC
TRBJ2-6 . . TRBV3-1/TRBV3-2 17 CASSHWTLSSGANVLTF TGTGCCAGCAGCCACTGGACACTGAGCTCTGGGGCCAACGTCCTGACTTTC
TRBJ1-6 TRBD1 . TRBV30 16 CAWSTHRGTYNSPLHF TGTGCCTGGAGTACCCACAGGGGAACCTATAATTCACCCCTCCACTTT
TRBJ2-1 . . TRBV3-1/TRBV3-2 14 CASSQDLRYNEQFF TGTGCCAGCAGCCAAGATCTAAGGTACAATGAGCAGTTCTTC
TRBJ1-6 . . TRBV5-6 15 CASKGRGSHNSPLHF TGTGCCAGCAAGGGCAGGGGTTCGCATAATTCACCCCTCCACTTT
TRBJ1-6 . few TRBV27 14 CASSLRAKGSPLHF TGTGCCAGCAGCCTGCGGGCGAAGGGTTCACCCCTCCACTTT
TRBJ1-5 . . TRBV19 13 CASSIQGYQPQHF TGTGCCAGTAGTATCCAGGGTTATCAGCCCCAGCATTTT
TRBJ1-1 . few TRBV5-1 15 CASSLVVGGDTEAFF TGCGCCAGCAGCTTGGTAGTAGGTGGGGATACTGAAGCTTTCTTT
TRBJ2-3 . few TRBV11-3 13 CASSSRLADTQYF TGTGCCAGCTCGTCGAGGTTGGCAGATACGCAGTATTTT
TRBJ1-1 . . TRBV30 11 CAWARGTEAFF TGTGCCTGGGCCAGGGGCACTGAAGCTTTCTTT
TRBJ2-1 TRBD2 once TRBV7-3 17 CASSLGTSGRFYNEQFF TGTGCCAGCAGCCTCGGGACTAGCGGGAGGTTCTACAATGAGCAGTTCTTC
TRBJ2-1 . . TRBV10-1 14 CASSSSVSYNEQFF TGCGCCAGCAGTTCGAGCGTCTCCTACAATGAGCAGTTCTTC
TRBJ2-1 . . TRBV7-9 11 CASSFANEQFF TGTGCCAGCAGCTTCGCCAATGAGCAGTTCTTC
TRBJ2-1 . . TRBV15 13 CATSLSYQDEQFF TGTGCCACCAGCTTAAGCTACCAAGATGAGCAGTTCTTC
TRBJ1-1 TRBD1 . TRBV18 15 CASSADRGMNTEAFF TGTGCCAGCTCAGCGGACAGGGGGATGAACACTGAAGCTTTCTTT
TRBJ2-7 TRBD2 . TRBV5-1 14 CASSGGTTPWEQYF TGCGCCAGCAGCGGAGGGACTACCCCCTGGGAGCAGTACTTC
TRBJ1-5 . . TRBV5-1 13 CASSPRGDQPQHF TGCGCCAGCAGCCCGCGGGGGGATCAGCCCCAGCATTTT
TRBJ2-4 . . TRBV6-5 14 CASRRGEGWNIQYF TGTGCCAGTCGAAGGGGGGAGGGGTGGAACATTCAGTACTTC